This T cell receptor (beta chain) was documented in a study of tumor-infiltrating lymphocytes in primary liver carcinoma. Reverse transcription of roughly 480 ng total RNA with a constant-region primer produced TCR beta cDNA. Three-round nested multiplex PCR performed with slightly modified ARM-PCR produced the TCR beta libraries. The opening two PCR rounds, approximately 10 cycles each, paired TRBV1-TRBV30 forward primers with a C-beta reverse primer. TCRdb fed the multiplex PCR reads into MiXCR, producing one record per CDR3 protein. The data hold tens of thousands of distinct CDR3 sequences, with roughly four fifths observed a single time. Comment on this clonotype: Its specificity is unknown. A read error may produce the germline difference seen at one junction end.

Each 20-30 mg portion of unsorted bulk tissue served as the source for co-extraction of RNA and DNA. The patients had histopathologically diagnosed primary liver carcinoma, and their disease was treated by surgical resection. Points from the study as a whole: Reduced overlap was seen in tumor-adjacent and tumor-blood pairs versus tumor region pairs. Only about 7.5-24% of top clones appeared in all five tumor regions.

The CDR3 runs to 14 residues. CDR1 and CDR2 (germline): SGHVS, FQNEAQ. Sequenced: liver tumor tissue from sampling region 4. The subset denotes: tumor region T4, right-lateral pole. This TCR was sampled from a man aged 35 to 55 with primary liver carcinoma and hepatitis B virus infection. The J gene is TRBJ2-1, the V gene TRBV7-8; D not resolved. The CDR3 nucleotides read TGTGCCAGCAGCTTACAGTGCCCCAACAATGAGCAGTTATTC. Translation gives CASSLQCPNNEQLF.